This T cell receptor (beta chain) emerged from a study of T cell changes during pregnancy in multiple sclerosis. The CDR3 consists of 14 residues. The germline V gene encodes CDR1 SGHTA and CDR2 FQGTGA. V gave up 2 bases and J gave up 0 bases, with 7 bases separating them. Profiling relied on immunoSEQ multiplex PCR, and the TCRdb table lists in-frame clones only, not all of them. The profile shows 40,000 or so clones, about nine tenths of them singletons. This clonotype originated in a female donor in good health, enrolled as a control in a pregnancy study. J is TRBJ1-2 and V is TRBV7-3; D remains ambiguous. Sequencing used CD4+ T cells from peripheral blood mononuclear cells, obtained in the first trimester of pregnancy. The CDR3 sequence is CASSLGPSNYGYTF. The CDR3 coding sequence is TGTGCCAGCAGCTTAGGCCCTTCTAACTATGGCTACACCTTC.